Following are 32 T cell receptor beta chains from one sample sequenced in a study of T cells in Graves' hyperthyroidism and ophthalmopathy. RNA transcripts were the template for amplifying TCR beta CDR3 regions. HTBI primers drove first-round RT-PCR of the TCR CDR3. MiXCR was run by TCRdb on the multiplex PCR reads, yielding one entry per CDR3 protein. The top ten clones hold 30% to 35% of a sample with about 50,000 distinct CDR3 sequences, around 49% of them seen once. The sequenced sample was peripheral blood or thyroid tissue (not recorded which). These receptors were obtained from a woman aged 45-65 years with Graves' hyperthyroidism.

This clonotype was seen only a few times. V is TRBV20-1 and J is TRBJ2-7; 12 nucleotides align to TRBD1. Germline CDR1 reads DFQATT; CDR2 reads SNEGSKA (reference sequence). CDR3 length equals 12 residues. CDR3 region: CGGTGGFREQYF. Here the CDR3 DNA reads TGCGGCGGGACAGGGGGCTTTAGGGAGCAGTACTTC.

By share of the sample, this clonotype is medium-sized. This chain connects TRBV7-2 to TRBJ2-5; no reliable D call. The germline gives CDR1 SGHTA, CDR2 FQGNSA. There are 13 residues in the CDR3. V lost 3 bases, J lost 2 bases, and 7 bases lay in between. The CDR3 here is CASSFRLQETQYF. The CDR3 DNA is TGTGCCAGCAGCTTTAGACTGCAAGAGACCCAGTACTTC.

This clonotype was picked up one time. The chain uses TRBV7-3 and TRBJ2-7; D not certain. Germline-derived CDR1 and CDR2 are SGHTA and FQGTGA. The CDR3 is 12 amino acids. V was pared by 3 bases and J by 7 bases, with 10 bases between. DNA of the CDR3: TGTGCCAGCAGCTTGGGGTTGGGGGAGCAGTACTTC. Translation: CASSLGLGEQYF.

This clonotype was seen a few times. This chain connects TRBV29-1 to TRBJ2-1, with 8 bases fitting TRBD2. Germline assignment: CDR1 SQVTM and CDR2 ANQGSEA. V lost 5 bases, J lost 5 bases, and 8 bases stayed unmatched. This CDR3 has 14 residues. CDR3 bases: TGCAGCGTTTACCCCGGACTAGCCCACAATGAGCAGTTCTTC. Encoded protein: CSVYPGLAHNEQFF.

The rearrangement joins TRBV20-1 to TRBJ1-5, with D tentatively TRBD1 (5 bases). The CDR3 has 12 amino acids. The germline V gene encodes CDR1 DFQATT and CDR2 SNEGSKA (reference sequence). Trimming shortened V by 7 bases and J by 0 bases, and 7 bases separated the two germline ends. CDR3 in DNA: TGCAGTGGACAGTATAGCAATCAGCCCCAGCATTTT. This sequence encodes CSGQYSNQPQHF.

Note on this clonotype: Possible read error: a much larger clone is one base away. The rearrangement links TRBV7-8 to TRBJ2-7, with a possible D match to TRBD2 (5 bases). Trimming took off 4 bases at V and 6 bases at J, with 22 bases between the two ends. CDR3 length: 16 residues. Germline CDR1 SGHVS, CDR2 FQNEAQ. The CDR3 sequence is CASSSEGRVLSPEQYF. In DNA, the CDR3 is TGTGCCAGCAGCTCCGAGGGAAGGGTATTATCGCCCGAGCAGTACTTC. The full variable domain, in which reference TRBV7-8 and TRBJ2-7 provide the parts outside the CDR3, is GAGVSQSPRYKVAKRGQDVALRCDPISGHVSLFWYQQALGQGPEFLTYFQNEAQLDKSGLPSDRFFAERPEGSVSTLKIQRTQQEDSAVYLCASSSEGRVLSPEQYFGPGTRLTVT.

Of note for this clonotype: A read error is likely, as this CDR3 ends without the conserved phenylalanine or tryptophan. The CDR3 here is CSAGLDSYEQYN. CDR3 nucleotides: TGCAGTGCTGGACTAGACTCCTACGAGCAGTACAAC. V and J are TRBV20-1 and TRBJ2-7; TRBD2 aligns across 7 bases. This CDR3 contains 12 residues. CDR1 and CDR2 from the germline V gene are DFQATT and SNEGSKA (reference sequence). The V segment lost 5 bases and the J segment 0 bases; nucleotides outside the gene matches: 1.

This clonotype occurred many times. The rearrangement links TRBV6-5 to TRBJ1-2; 7 bases match TRBD1. Germline assignment: CDR1 MNHEY and CDR2 SVGAGI. With 3 bases clipped from V and 5 bases from J, the junction kept 3 bases outside the gene matches. The CDR3 contains 13 residues. The CDR3 is CASSYSTGYGYTF. CDR3 DNA: TGTGCCAGCAGTTATTCGACAGGGTATGGCTACACCTTC.

In this sample, this clonotype turned up many times. DNA of the CDR3: TGTGCCAGCAGCCGCCGACCTGATTTAGGACAGTACTTC. Its translation: CASSRRPDLGQYF. The V gene is TRBV6-5, the J gene TRBJ2-5; no reliable D call. V lost 6 bases, J lost 11 bases, and 19 bases lay in between. From germline, CDR1 is MNHEY and CDR2 SVGAGI. The CDR3 sequence is 13 residues long.

The table lists this clonotype with a few counts. This chain uses TRBV2 with TRBJ1-5, with D hard to call. CDR3 length equals 16 residues. Per the germline V gene, CDR1 is SNHLY and CDR2 is FYNNEI. Between the trimmed V and J ends, which lost 2 bases and 11 bases, there was a span of 22 bases. This CDR3 reads CASSESGLAGVETQHF. The CDR3 DNA reads TGTGCCAGCAGTGAAAGTGGTCTAGCGGGAGTGGAGACCCAGCATTTT.

V and J are TRBV7-6 and TRBJ2-5; TRBD2 might be the D (7 bases). V lost 6 bases and J 4 bases, leaving 15 bases between the germline ends. Germline values: CDR1 SGHVS, CDR2 FNYEAQ. The CDR3 has 14 residues. The CDR3 DNA sequence: TGTGCCAGCAGTCTAAGTAGGGGGGGAGAGACCCAGTACTTC. This codes for CASSLSRGGETQYF.

This clonotype was found once. This chain joins TRBV6-4 and TRBJ2-7; 11 bases fit TRBD2. The CDR3 totals 16 residues. The germline CDR1 and CDR2 sequences are MRHNA and SNTAGT. J gave up 0 bases and V 2 bases, and 3 bases lay outside the gene matches. This chain's CDR3 is CASSDPTSGVSYEQYF. In DNA, the CDR3 is TGTGCCAGCAGTGACCCGACTAGCGGGGTCTCCTACGAGCAGTACTTC.

The chain couples TRBV24-1 to TRBJ1-3; D may be TRBD1 (5 bases). Germline assignment: CDR1 KGHDR and CDR2 SFDVKD. The ends were cut back, 5 bases at V and 7 bases at J, with 17 bases in the middle. CDR3 length: 15 amino acids. The CDR3 loop reads CATSARVDSANTIYF. CDR3 in DNA: TGTGCCACCAGTGCTAGAGTTGACAGCGCCAACACCATATATTTT.

This clonotype has just a few counts. The chain uses TRBV7-9 and TRBJ1-2; TRBD1 matches 7 bases. The CDR3 covers 13 residues. The trim removed 6 bases at V and 6 bases at J, leaving 7 bases unmatched. Germline V lookup: CDR1 SEHNR, CDR2 FQNEAQ (reference sequence). The CDR3 sequence: CASRPQGLDGYTF. CDR3 nucleotide sequence: TGTGCCAGCAGGCCACAGGGGCTCGATGGCTACACCTTC.

This clonotype was seen ten or more times. A single base separates this from a much larger clone, so it may be a read error. This chain connects TRBV10-3 to TRBJ2-7; 7 bases line up with TRBD1. This CDR3 is built from 13 residues. Germline lookup yields CDR1 ENHRY and CDR2 SYGVKD. The V segment lost 2 bases and the J segment 7 bases; nucleotides outside the gene matches: 5. Here the CDR3 reads CAISEQGGEEQYF. In DNA form, the CDR3 reads TGTGCCATCAGTGAGCAAGGGGGCGAGGAGCAGTACTTC.

With regard to this clonotype: The CDR3 end shows no conserved phenylalanine or tryptophan, and so a read error is likely. The limits of the CDR3 on the DNA are not certain, so only TCRdb's listed CDR3 is given. The V gene is TRBV10-3, the J gene TRBJ1-6; whether TRBD1, the table's D call, matches the DNA was not checked. The CDR3 adds up to 19 amino acids, both ends counted. CDR1 and CDR2 from the germline V gene are ENHRY and SYGVKD. CDR3 sequence reads: CAISAQGRPTSSYNSPLRT.

The genes are TRBV6-5 and TRBJ2-7; TRBD2 matches at 8 bases. This CDR3 region has 16 residues. V trimming: 2 bases; J trimming: 4 bases; junction bases outside the gene matches: 10. Germline values: CDR1 MNHEY, CDR2 SVGAGI. The CDR3 DNA is TGTGCCAGCAGTTACACTCTTAGAACTAGCGGATACGAGCAGTACTTC. Translated, it gives CASSYTLRTSGYEQYF.

The rearrangement links TRBV20-1 to TRBJ2-7, with TRBD2 matching 7 bases. V lost 6 bases and J lost 6; bases outside the gene matches: 17. The CDR3 runs 15 residues. Per the germline V gene, CDR1 is DFQATT and CDR2 is SNEGSKA (reference sequence). The CDR3 DNA is TGCAGTGCCAGCAGCCAAGGAAGCGGGATCCGCGAGCAGTACTTC. As protein: CSASSQGSGIREQYF.

With regard to this clonotype: An end of the junction differs from the germline gene, which may be a read error. The chain couples TRBV6-1 to TRBJ2-2, with 9 bases identical to TRBD2. This CDR3 has 16 residues. The germline gives CDR1 MNHNS, CDR2 SASEGT. The CDR3 DNA reads as TGTGCCATCAGTGAAGCGGGACTAGCTGGAACCGGGGAGCTGTTTTTT. Translated, it gives CAISEAGLAGTGELFF.

This clonotype has at least ten counts. The chain links TRBV4-1 to TRBJ1-1, with unresolved D. CDR1 and CDR2 from the germline V gene are MGHRA and YSYEKL. V lost 2 bases, J lost 3 bases, and 13 bases lay in between. The CDR3 is 15 amino acids. This CDR3 is CASSQFISGDTEAFF. CDR3 DNA sequence: TGCGCCAGCAGCCAATTTATTAGCGGGGACACTGAAGCTTTCTTT.

This clonotype was detected ten times or more. The rearrangement uses TRBV14 and TRBJ2-3; D may be TRBD1 or TRBD2 (5 bases each). Trimming left V 1 base short and J 2 bases short, with 10 bases between. CDR3 length equals 15 residues. The germline V gene has CDR1 SGHDN and CDR2 FVKESK. The CDR3 protein is CASSQGGTLTDTQYF. The DNA for the CDR3 is TGTGCCAGCAGCCAAGGGGGGACCCTCACAGATACGCAGTATTTT. Based on the CDR3 plus reference TRBV14 and TRBJ2-3, the full variable domain is EAGVTQFPSHSVIEKGQTVTLRCDPISGHDNLYWYRRVMGKEIKFLLHFVKESKQDESGMPNNRFLAERTGGTYSTLKVQPAELEDSGVYFCASSQGGTLTDTQYFGPGTRLTVL.

The gene calls are TRBV11-2 and TRBJ1-1, with D possibly TRBD1 on 6 matching bases. The CDR3 is made up of 15 amino acids. V gave up 5 bases and J gave up 3 bases, with 16 bases separating them. The germline V gene encodes CDR1 SGHAT and CDR2 FQNNGV. Here the CDR3 DNA reads TGTGCCAGCAGCGCGCAGGGGATGAGGGACACTGAAGCTTTCTTT. Protein: CASSAQGMRDTEAFF.

The chain couples TRBV20-1 to TRBJ1-5, with a possible D match to TRBD1 (5 bases). The CDR3 contains 13 residues. Trimming left V 1 base short and J 5 bases short, with 9 bases between. CDR1 is DFQATT, CDR2 SNEGSKA, per germline (reference sequence). The CDR3 sequence is CSARALGDQPQHF. The CDR3 DNA is TGCAGTGCTAGAGCACTGGGGGATCAGCCCCAGCATTTT.

This clonotype was detected ten times or more. The chain joins TRBV7-2 to TRBJ2-7; 7 bases line up with TRBD2. The CDR3 runs 18 residues. CDR1 SGHTA and CDR2 FQGNSA come from the germline V gene. V lost 0 bases, J lost 2 bases, and 13 bases stayed unmatched. The CDR3 loop is CASSLARSALGLTYEQYF. As DNA, the CDR3 is TGTGCCAGCAGCTTAGCCCGCTCGGCCCTGGGACTAACCTACGAGCAGTACTTC.

The chain links TRBV6-5 to TRBJ2-5; TRBD2 aligns across 10 bases. Germline V gene data show CDR1 as MNHEY and CDR2 as SVGAGI. Trimming cost V 5 bases and J 5 bases; bases outside gene matches: 17. The CDR3 loop spans 18 amino acids. CDR3 sequence (DNA): TGTGCCAGCAGTACCGGACCAGCGGGAGGGGCCCCCGGGGAGACCCAGTACTTC. Amino acids: CASSTGPAGGAPGETQYF.

This chain's CDR3 is CSASSLGGTRNYGYTF. CDR3 sequence (DNA): TGCAGTGCCAGCTCACTTGGGGGAACGAGAAACTATGGCTACACCTTC. The rearrangement links TRBV20-1 to TRBJ1-2; D is perhaps TRBD1 (5 bases). Germline CDR1 reads DFQATT; CDR2 reads SNEGSKA (reference sequence). V was shortened by 6 bases and J by 2 bases, with 22 bases between the two germline ends. This CDR3 spans 16 amino acids.

Points on this clonotype: Being one base from a much bigger clone, this may be a read error. This chain links TRBV28 with TRBJ2-5; 8 bases are a match to TRBD2. The V and J ends lost 5 bases and 5 bases, in that order; junction bases with no gene match: 7. The CDR3 extends over 14 amino acids. Germline CDR1 reads MDHEN; CDR2 reads SYDVKM. The CDR3 sequence: CASSGGGRLETQYF. The CDR3 nucleotides are TGTGCCAGCAGTGGAGGCGGGAGGCTCGAGACCCAGTACTTC.

This clonotype was seen at least ten times. The genes are TRBV27 and TRBJ1-2, with D maybe TRBD1 (5 bases). Germline V gene data show CDR1 as MNHEY and CDR2 as SMNVEV (reference sequence). CDR3 length equals 15 residues. Trimming took off 3 bases at V and 8 bases at J, with 19 bases between the two ends. CDR3 nucleotide sequence: TGTGCCAGCAGTTTCCGGGACCCTAGGCTGGGAGGCTACACCTTC. Protein product: CASSFRDPRLGGYTF.

This clonotype was found many times. V is TRBV10-3 and J is TRBJ1-1; 7 nucleotides align to TRBD1. The V gene's germline CDR1 is ENHRY and CDR2 SYGVKD. The ends lost 7 bases at V and 4 bases at J; junction bases unmatched: 6. The CDR3 is made up of 13 amino acids. The CDR3 sequence: CAIMAAGGTEAFF. The CDR3 DNA sequence: TGTGCCATCATGGCGGCAGGGGGCACTGAAGCTTTCTTT.

Notes on this clonotype: One end of the junction varies from germline; a read error may be responsible. CDR3 coding DNA: TGTGCCACCAGCCCGGGGACAGGGTATACGCCCCGGCATTTT. Encoded protein: CATSPGTGYTPRHF. V gene TRBV28 combines with J gene TRBJ1-5, with 9 bases fitting TRBD1. The CDR3 spans 14 residues. Germline CDR1 MDHEN, CDR2 SYDVKM. The full variable domain, its missing parts supplied by reference TRBV28 and TRBJ1-5, is DVKVTQSSRYLVKRTGEKVFLECVQDMDHENMFWYRQDPGLGLRLIYFSYDVKMKEKGDIPEGYSVSREKKERFSLILESASTNQTSMYLCATSPGTGYTPRHFGDGTRLSIL.

In regard to this clonotype: At one end the junction does not follow the germline gene, possibly because of a read error. This sequence joins TRBV6-5 and TRBJ2-6; a weak D match, TRBD2 (6 bases). Germline V CDR1 and CDR2: MNHEY, SVGAGI. The CDR3 totals 14 residues. The CDR3 is CASNRDSSHGTEAF. The CDR3 DNA is TGTGCCAGCAATCGGGACTCGAGCCACGGCACTGAAGCTTTC.

This clonotype was found many times. The chain combines TRBV27 with TRBJ1-6, with TRBD1 matching 10 bases. CDR1 is MNHEY, CDR2 SMNVEV, per germline (reference sequence). The V and J ends lost 5 bases and 9 bases, in that order; junction bases with no gene match: 13. The CDR3 spans 17 residues. CDR3 DNA sequence: TGTGCCAGCAGTCCATTAGGACAGGGGGGGATGCGTTCACCCCTCCACTTT. Amino acid sequence: CASSPLGQGGMRSPLHF.